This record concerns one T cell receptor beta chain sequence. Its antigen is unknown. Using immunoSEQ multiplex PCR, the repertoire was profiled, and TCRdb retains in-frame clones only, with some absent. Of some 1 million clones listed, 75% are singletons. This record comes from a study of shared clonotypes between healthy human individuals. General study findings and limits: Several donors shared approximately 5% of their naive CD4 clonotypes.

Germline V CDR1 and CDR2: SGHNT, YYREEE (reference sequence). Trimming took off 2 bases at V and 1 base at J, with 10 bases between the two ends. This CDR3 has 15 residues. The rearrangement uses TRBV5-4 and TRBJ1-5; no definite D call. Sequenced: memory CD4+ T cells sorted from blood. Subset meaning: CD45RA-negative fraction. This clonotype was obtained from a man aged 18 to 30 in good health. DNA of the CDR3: TGTGCCAGCAGCTTAGGAGGAATGAGCAATCAGCCCCAGCATTTT. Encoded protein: CASSLGGMSNQPQHF.